This is a list of T cell receptor beta chains from one sample in a study of blood T cell repertoires in COVID-19. The data were produced by immunoSEQ multiplex PCR, yet TCRdb's version contains in-frame clones alone and is incomplete. The sample includes fewer than 40,000 clones, approximately 86% of them seen just once. Sequenced: peripheral blood. The receptors derive from a human donor in a cohort sampled during active COVID-19. Each CDR3 is given with its conserved first and last residue. D genes are given only for firm matches. A clone size is listed for some rows: how often the clone was seen (once, few, many), or a class if it is expanded.

v_call	cdr3_length	d_call	clone_size	j_call	cdr3_nt	cdr3_aa
TRBV6-6	15	NA	NA	TRBJ2-1	TGTGCCAGCAGTTACTCGAACAGCGGCTACAATGAGCAGTTCTTC	CASSYSNSGYNEQFF
TRBV5-1	15	TRBD1	NA	TRBJ2-7	TGCGCCAGCAGCAACGGACAGGGGGCGACCTCCGAGCAGTACTTC	CASSNGQGATSEQYF
TRBV21-1	13	NA	NA	TRBJ2-3	TGTGCCAGCAGCAGAACGGGAGAGGATACGCAGTATTTT	CASSRTGEDTQYF
TRBV12-3/TRBV12-4	13	NA	NA	TRBJ1-6	TGTGCCAGCAGGACAACAGGGAATTCACCCCTCCACTTT	CASRTTGNSPLHF
TRBV11-1	15	NA	NA	TRBJ2-3	TGTGCCAGCGGCCTCTGGGAGTCTAGCACAGATACGCAGTATTTT	CASGLWESSTDTQYF
TRBV7-2	15	TRBD1	NA	TRBJ2-1	TGTGCCAGCAGCCCCGGCAGGGGGCAACAGAATGAGCAGTTCTTC	CASSPGRGQQNEQFF
TRBV6-5	15	TRBD2	few	TRBJ2-2	TGTGCCAGCAGCTCGGGGGGGGCGGGCACCGGGGAGCTGTTTTTT	CASSSGGAGTGELFF
TRBV7-9	14	NA	once	TRBJ2-2	TGTGCCAGCAGCTTCGCGGGGCTTTCTGGGGAGCTGTTTTTT	CASSFAGLSGELFF
TRBV2	15	NA	once	TRBJ2-2	TGTGCCAGCAAAGCATACCAGGTGGACACCGGGGAGCTGTTTTTT	CASKAYQVDTGELFF
TRBV28	13	NA	NA	TRBJ2-7	TGTGCCACCCCGTGGGGCGCCACCCACGAGCAGTACTTC	CATPWGATHEQYF
TRBV7-9	12	NA	few	TRBJ2-7	TGTGCCAGCAGCTGGACAGCATACGAGCAGTACTTC	CASSWTAYEQYF
TRBV5-1	13	NA	few	TRBJ1-2	TGCGCCAGCAGCTTTGGGGGGGCGAGTGGCTACACCTTC	CASSFGGASGYTF
TRBV6-5	16	NA	NA	TRBJ1-6	TGTGCCAGCAGTTACCAGGCATACTCCTATAATTCACCCCTCCACTTT	CASSYQAYSYNSPLHF
TRBV6-5	14	TRBD1	NA	TRBJ2-1	TGTGCCAGTAGAGGGGACAGGGGGCGCGATGAGCAGTTCTTC	CASRGDRGRDEQFF
TRBV7-3	13	NA	NA	TRBJ2-2	TGTGCCAGCAGCTTCAGTTTCGCCGGGGAGCTGTTTTTT	CASSFSFAGELFF
TRBV5-4	16	TRBD2	NA	TRBJ2-2	TGTGCCAGCAGCTCGAAGCGGGGCCTGAACACCGGGGAGCTGTTTTTT	CASSSKRGLNTGELFF
TRBV3-1/TRBV3-2	14	NA	NA	TRBJ2-5	TGTGCCAGCACCAGGACGGGGGGCGGAGAGACCCAGTACTTC	CASTRTGGGETQYF
TRBV21-1	15	NA	NA	TRBJ2-2	TGTGCCAGCAGCAATGACAGGGGAGGGACCGGGGAGCTGTTTTTT	CASSNDRGGTGELFF
TRBV12-3/TRBV12-4	11	NA	NA	TRBJ2-7	TGTGCCAGCAGTTTTAACTACGAGCAGTACTTC	CASSFNYEQYF
TRBV7-2	11	NA	NA	TRBJ2-7	TGTGCCAGCAGTAGGAGTCACGAGCAGTACTTC	CASSRSHEQYF
TRBV7-9	15	TRBD1	NA	TRBJ1-6	TGTGCCAGCAGCTTCCCACGACAGGGCGATTCACCCCTCCACTTT	CASSFPRQGDSPLHF
TRBV27	13	NA	NA	TRBJ1-3	TGTGCCAGCAGTATCAACCGGGGGAACACCATATATTTT	CASSINRGNTIYF
TRBV29-1	11	NA	NA	TRBJ2-3	TGCAGCGTTCTGGTACAAGATACGCAGTATTTT	CSVLVQDTQYF
TRBV5-1	12	NA	NA	TRBJ2-1	TGCGCCAGCAGCCGGACATCCAATGAGCAGTTCTTC	CASSRTSNEQFF
TRBV6-5	14	NA	NA	TRBJ1-1	TGTGCCAGCAGTTACCGGAGGATGAACACTGAAGCTTTCTTT	CASSYRRMNTEAFF
TRBV2	14	NA	NA	TRBJ1-5	TGTGCCAGCAGGGGCCCCTCTGGGAATCAGCCCCAGCATTTT	CASRGPSGNQPQHF
TRBV2	13	TRBD2	NA	TRBJ2-1	TGTGCCAGCAGGGTGATAGCGGGGGGGCGAGAGTTCTTC	CASRVIAGGREFF